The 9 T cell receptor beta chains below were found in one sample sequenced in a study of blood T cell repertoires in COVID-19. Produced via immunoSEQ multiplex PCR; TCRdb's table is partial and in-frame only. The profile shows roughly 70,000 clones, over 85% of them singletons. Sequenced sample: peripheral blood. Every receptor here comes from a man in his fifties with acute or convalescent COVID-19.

CDR3 residues: CASSKTRDRDGMGAFF. The CDR3 region has the DNA TGTGCCAGTAGCAAGACCCGGGACAGGGACGGGATGGGAGCTTTCTTT. The chain links TRBV19 to TRBJ1-1; 9 nucleotides agree with TRBD1. The trim removed 6 bases at V and 10 bases at J, leaving 18 bases unmatched. The CDR3 totals 16 residues. CDR1 is LNHDA, CDR2 SQIVND, per germline (reference sequence).

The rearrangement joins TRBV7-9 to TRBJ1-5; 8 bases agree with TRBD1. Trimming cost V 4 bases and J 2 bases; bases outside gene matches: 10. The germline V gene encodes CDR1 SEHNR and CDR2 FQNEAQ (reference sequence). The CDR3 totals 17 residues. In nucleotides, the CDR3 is TGTGCCAGCAGCTCCTCGGACAGGGAGGTCGGCAATCAGCCCCAGCATTTT. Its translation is CASSSSDREVGNQPQHF. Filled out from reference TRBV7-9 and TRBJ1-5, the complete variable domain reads DTGVSQNPRHKITKRGQNVTFRCDPISEHNRLYWYRQTLGQGPEFLTYFQNEAQLEKSRLLSDRFSAERPKGSFSTLEIQRTEQGDSAMYLCASSSSDREVGNQPQHFGDGTRLSIL.

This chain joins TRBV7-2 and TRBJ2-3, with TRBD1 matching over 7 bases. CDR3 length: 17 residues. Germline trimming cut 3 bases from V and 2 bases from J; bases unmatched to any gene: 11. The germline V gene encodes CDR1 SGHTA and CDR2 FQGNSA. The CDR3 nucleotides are TGTGCCAGCAGCTTCGAGGGGGCCTCTCTTCACACAGATACGCAGTATTTT. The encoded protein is CASSFEGASLHTDTQYF.

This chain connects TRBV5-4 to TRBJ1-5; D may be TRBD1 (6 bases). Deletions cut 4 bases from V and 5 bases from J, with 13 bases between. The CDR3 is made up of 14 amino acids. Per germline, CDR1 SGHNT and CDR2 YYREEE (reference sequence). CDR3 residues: CASSVQGRDQPQHF. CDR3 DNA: TGTGCCAGCAGCGTACAGGGTCGCGATCAGCCCCAGCATTTT.

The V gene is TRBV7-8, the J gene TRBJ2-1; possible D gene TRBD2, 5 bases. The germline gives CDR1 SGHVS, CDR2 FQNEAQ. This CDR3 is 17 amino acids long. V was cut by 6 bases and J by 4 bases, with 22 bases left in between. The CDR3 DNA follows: TGTGCCAGCAGTCCCTATCCGGGAACACTTTCATACAATGAGCAGTTCTTC. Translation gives CASSPYPGTLSYNEQFF.

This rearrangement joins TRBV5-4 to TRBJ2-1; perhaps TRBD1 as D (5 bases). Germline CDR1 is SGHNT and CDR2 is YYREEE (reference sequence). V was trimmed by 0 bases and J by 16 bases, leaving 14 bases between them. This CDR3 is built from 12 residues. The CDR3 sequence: CASSLGGPVEFF. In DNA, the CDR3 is TGTGCCAGCAGCTTGGGGGGCCCAGTGGAATTCTTC.

CDR3 protein: CASSPASLAPYEQYF. The DNA for the CDR3 is TGTGCCAGCAGCCCAGCGAGCCTTGCCCCGTACGAGCAGTACTTC. The rearrangement links TRBV7-2 to TRBJ2-7; D call uncertain. Trimming stripped 5 bases from V and 4 bases from J, with 18 bases between. From germline, CDR1 is SGHTA and CDR2 FQGNSA. This CDR3 has 15 residues. Using reference TRBV7-2 and TRBJ2-7 for the parts outside the CDR3, the full variable domain is GAGVSQSPSNKVTEKGKDVELRCDPISGHTALYWYRQSLGQGLEFLIYFQGNSAPDKSGLPSDRFSAERTGGSVSTLTIQRTQQEDSAVYLCASSPASLAPYEQYFGPGTRLTVT.

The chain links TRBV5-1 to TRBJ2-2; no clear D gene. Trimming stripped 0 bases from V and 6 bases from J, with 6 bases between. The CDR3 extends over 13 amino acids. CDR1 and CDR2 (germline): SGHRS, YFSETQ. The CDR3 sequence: CASSLARSGELFF. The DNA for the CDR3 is TGCGCCAGCAGCTTGGCCAGGTCCGGGGAGCTGTTTTTT.

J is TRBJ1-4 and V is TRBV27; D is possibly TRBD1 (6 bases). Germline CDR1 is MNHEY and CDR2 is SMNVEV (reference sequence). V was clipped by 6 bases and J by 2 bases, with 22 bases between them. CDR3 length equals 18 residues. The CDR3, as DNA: TGTGCCAGCAGCTTTTGGGGCGTATCAGGGGCCACTAATGAAAAACTGTTTTTT. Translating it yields CASSFWGVSGATNEKLFF. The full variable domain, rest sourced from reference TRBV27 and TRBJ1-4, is EAQVTQNPRYLITVTGKKLTVTCSQNMNHEYMSWYRQDPGLGLRQIYYSMNVEVTDKGDVPEGYKVSRKEKRNFPLILESPSPNQTSLYFCASSFWGVSGATNEKLFFGSGTQLSVL.